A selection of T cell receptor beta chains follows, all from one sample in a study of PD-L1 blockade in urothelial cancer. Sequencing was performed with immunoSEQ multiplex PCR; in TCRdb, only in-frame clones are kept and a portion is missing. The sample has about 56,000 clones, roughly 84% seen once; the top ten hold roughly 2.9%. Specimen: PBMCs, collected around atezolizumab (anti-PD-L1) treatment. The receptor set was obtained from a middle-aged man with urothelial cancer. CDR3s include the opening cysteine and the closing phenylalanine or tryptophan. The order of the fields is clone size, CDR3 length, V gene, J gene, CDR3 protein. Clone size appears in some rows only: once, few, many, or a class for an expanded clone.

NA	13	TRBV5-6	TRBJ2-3	CASSPGSTDTQYF
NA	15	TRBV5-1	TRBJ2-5	CASSLPPGGEETQYF
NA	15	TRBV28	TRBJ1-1	CASSIPRGRWTEAFF
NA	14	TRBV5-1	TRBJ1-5	CASSLGGANQPQHF
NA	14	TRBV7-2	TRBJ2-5	CASSSPQGQETQYF
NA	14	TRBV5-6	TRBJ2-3	CASSYAGGTDTQYF
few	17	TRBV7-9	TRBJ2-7	CASSSKVRGSISYEQYF
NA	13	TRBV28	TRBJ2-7	CASSSLMGLEQYF
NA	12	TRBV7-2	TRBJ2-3	CASSLDIQVQYF
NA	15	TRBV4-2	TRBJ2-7	CASSQGGGSSYEQYF
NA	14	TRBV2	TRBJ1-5	CASTDSYSNQPQHF
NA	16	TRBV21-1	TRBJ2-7	CASSKEGTIQGYEQYF
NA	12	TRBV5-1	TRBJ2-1	CASSQQGAGGVF
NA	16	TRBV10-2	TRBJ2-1	CASSEGGTVTYNEQFF
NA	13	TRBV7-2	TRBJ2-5	CASSADRGETQYF
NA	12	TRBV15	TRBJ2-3	CATSPNTDTQYF
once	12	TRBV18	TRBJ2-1	CASSRTGGEQFF
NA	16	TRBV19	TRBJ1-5	CASSIHRTGAGQPQHF
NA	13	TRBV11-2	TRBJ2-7	CASSLGNHGEQYF
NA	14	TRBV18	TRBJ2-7	CASSPPPGGNEQYF
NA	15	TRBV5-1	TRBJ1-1	CASSRGGKPNTEAFF
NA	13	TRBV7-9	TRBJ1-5	CASSSQGNQPQHF
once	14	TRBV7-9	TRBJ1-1	CASSPRQGGTEAFF
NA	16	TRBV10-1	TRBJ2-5	CASSDPKTVNQETQYF
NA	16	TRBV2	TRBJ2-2	CASRTGLAGSTGELFF
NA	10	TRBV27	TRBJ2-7	CASRLYEQYF
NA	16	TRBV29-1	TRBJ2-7	CSAMGLAGGVGYEQYF
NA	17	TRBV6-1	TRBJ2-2	CASSEGDRVGNTGELFF
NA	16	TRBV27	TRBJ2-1	CASSKPRTSGIHEQFF
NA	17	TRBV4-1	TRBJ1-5	CASSQVGRGGSDQPQHF
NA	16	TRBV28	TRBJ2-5	CASSLGVGGPFETQYF
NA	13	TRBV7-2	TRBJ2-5	CASSFGILETQYF
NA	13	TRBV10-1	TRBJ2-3	CASRRTGTDTQYF
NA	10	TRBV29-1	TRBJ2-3	CSVFVDTQYF
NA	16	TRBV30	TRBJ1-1	CAWRGQGILSNTEAFF
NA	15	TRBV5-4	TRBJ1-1	CASSPGGGGTTEAFF
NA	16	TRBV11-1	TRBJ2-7	CASSLKPTADSYEQYF
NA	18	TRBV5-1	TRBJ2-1	CASSFGLAGGSSYNEQFF
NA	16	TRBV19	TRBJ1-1	CASSWGQGGLNTEAFF
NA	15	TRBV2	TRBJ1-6	CASNIDLGTYSPLHF
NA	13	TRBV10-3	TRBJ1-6	CAIRVFGESPLHF
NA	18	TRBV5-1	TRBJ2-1	CASSSQGAAPSSYNEQFF
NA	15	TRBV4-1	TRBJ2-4	CASSQDHSLKNIQYF
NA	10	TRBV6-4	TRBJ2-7	CASRRGEQYF
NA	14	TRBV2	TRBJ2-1	CASSRSGGENEQFF
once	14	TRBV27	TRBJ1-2	CASSQTGARFGYTF
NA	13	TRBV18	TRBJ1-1	CASSPNRDSEAFF